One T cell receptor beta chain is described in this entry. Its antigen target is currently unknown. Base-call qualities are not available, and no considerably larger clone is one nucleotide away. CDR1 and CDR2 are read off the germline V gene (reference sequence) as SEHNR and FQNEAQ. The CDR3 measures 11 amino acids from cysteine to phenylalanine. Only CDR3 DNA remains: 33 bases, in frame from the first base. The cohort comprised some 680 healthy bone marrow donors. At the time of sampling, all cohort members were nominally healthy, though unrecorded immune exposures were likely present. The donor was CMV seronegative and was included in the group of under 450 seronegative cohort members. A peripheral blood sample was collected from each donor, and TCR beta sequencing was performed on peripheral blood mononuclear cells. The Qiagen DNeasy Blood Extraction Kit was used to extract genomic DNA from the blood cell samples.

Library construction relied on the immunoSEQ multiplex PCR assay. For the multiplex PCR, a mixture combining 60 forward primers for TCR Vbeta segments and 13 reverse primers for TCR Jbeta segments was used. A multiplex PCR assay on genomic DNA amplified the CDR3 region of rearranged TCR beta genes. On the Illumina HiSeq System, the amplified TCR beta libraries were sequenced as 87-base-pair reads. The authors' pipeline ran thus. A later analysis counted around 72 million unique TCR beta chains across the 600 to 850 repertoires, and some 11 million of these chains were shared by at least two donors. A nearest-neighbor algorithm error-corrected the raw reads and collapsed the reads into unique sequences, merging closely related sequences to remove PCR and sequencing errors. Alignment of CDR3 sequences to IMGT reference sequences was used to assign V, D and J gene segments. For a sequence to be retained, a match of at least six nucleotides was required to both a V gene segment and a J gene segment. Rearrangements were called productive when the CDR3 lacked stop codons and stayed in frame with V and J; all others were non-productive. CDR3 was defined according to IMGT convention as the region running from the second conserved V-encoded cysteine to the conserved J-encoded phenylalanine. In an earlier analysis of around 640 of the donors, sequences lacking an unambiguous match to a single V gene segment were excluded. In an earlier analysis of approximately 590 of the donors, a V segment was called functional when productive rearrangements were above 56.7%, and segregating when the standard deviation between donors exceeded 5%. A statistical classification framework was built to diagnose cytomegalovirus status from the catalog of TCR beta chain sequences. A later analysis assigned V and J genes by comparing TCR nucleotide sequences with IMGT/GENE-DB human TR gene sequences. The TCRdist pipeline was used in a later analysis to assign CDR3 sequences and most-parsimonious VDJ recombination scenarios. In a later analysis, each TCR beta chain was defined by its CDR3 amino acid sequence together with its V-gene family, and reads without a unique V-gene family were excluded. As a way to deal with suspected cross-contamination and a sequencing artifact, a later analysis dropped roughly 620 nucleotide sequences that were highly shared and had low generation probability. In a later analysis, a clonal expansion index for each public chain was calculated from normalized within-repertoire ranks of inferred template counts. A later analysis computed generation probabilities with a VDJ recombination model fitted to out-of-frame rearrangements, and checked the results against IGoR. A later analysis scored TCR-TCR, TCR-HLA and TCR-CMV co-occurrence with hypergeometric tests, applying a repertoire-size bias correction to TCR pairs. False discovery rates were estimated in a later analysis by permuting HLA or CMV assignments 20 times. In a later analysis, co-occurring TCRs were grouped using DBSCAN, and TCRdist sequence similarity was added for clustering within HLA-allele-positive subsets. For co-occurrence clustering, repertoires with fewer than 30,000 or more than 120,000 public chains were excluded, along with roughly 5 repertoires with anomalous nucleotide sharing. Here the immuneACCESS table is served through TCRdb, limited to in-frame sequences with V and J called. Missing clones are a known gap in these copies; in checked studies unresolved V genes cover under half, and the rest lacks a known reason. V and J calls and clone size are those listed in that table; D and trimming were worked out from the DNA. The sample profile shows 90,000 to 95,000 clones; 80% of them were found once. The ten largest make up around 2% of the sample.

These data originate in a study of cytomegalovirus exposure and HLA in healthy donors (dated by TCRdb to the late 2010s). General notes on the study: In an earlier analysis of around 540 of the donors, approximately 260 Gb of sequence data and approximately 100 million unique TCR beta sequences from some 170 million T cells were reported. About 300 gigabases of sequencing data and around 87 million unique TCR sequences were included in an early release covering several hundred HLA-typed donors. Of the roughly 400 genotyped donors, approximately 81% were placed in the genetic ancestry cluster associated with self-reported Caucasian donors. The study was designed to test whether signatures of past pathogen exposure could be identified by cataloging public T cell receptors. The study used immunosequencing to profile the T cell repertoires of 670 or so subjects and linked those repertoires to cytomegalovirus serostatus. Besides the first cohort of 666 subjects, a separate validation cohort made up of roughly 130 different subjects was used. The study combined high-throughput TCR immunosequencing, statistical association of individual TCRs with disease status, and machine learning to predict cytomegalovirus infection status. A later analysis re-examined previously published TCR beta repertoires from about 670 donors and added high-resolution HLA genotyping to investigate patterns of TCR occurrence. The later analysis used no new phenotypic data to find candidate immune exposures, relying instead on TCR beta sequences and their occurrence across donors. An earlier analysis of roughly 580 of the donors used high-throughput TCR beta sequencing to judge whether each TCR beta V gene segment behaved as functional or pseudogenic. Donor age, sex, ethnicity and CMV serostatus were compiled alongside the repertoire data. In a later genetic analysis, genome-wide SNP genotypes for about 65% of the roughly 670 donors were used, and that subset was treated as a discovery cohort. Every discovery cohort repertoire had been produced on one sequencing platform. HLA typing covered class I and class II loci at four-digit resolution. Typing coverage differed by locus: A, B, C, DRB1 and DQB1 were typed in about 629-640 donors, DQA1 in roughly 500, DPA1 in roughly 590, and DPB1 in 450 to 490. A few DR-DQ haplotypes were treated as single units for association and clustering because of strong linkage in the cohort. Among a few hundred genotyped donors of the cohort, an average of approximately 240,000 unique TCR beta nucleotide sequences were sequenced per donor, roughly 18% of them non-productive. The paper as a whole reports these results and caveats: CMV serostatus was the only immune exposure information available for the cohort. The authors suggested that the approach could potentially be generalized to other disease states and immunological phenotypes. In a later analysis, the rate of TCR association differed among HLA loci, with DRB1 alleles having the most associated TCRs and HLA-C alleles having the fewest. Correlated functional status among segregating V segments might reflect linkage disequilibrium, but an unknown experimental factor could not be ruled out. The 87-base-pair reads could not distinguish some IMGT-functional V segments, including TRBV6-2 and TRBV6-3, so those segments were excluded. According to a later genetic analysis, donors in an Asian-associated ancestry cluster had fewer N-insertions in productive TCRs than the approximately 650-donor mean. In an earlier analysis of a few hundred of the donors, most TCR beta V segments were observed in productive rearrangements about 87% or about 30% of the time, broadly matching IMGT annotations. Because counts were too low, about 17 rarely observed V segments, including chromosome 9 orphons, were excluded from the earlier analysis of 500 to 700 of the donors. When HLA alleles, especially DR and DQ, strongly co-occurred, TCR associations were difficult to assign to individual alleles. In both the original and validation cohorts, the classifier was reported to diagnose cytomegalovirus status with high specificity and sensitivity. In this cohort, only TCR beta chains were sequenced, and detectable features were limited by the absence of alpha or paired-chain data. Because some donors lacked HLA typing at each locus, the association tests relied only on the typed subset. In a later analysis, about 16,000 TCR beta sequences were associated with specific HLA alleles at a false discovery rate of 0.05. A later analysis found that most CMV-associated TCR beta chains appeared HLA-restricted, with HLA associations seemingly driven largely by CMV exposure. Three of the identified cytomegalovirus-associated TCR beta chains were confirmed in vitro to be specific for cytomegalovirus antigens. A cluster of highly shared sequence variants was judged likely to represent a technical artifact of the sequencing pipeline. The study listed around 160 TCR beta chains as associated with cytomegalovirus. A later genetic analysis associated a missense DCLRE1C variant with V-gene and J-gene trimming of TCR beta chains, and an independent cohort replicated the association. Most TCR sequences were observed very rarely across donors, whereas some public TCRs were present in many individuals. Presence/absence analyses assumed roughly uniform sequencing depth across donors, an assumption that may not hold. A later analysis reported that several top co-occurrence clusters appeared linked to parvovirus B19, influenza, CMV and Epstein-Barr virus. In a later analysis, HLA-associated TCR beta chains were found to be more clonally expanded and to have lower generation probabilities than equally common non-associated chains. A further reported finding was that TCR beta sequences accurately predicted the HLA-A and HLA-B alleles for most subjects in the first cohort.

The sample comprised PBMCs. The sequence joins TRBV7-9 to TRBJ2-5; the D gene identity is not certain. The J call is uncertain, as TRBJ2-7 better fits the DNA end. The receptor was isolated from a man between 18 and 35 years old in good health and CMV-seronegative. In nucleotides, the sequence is TGTGCCAGCAGCACCTCCTACGAGCAGTACTTC. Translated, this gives CASSTSYEQYF.